Below, 17 T cell receptor beta chains from the same sample are listed, as sequenced in a study of neurological immune-mediated disorders. TCRdb called the 5' RACE reads again in MiXCR, with one record for every CDR3 protein. This table holds tens of thousands of distinct CDR3 sequences, roughly 3.5% found once. Material: PBMCs. The receptors here all came from a woman aged 45-65 years with multiple sclerosis.

This clonotype was seen many times. The chain is built from TRBV12-3 or TRBV12-4 and TRBJ1-2, with D uncertain. The CDR3 covers 14 residues. Trimming took off 1 base at V and 4 bases at J, with 10 bases between the two ends. The CDR3 DNA sequence: TGTGCCAGCAGTTTAGGGATGCGCAGCTATGGCTACACCTTC. Its protein is CASSLGMRSYGYTF.

Many counts were recorded for this clonotype. This chain joins TRBV2 and TRBJ1-6; 8 bases map to TRBD1. With V trimmed by 5 bases and J by 7 bases, 19 bases remained unmatched. CDR3 length equals 19 residues. Germline assignment: CDR1 SNHLY and CDR2 FYNNEI. CDR3 nucleotides: TGTGCCAGCAGTTTACTGGCCGGGACAGGTCCTATTCGGAATTCACCCCTCCACTTT. Its protein product is CASSLLAGTGPIRNSPLHF.

In this sample, this clonotype turned up many times. The V call is TRBV12-3 or TRBV12-4, the J call TRBJ1-4; 9 bases fit TRBD1. The V segment lost 2 bases and the J segment 7 bases; nucleotides outside the gene matches: 2. The CDR3 is 14 amino acids. CDR3 sequence reads: CASSLTGGSEKLFF. The CDR3 DNA is TGTGCCAGCAGTTTAACAGGGGGCTCTGAAAAACTGTTTTTT.

This clonotype was observed at least ten times. J is TRBJ2-1 and V is TRBV5-1, with TRBD1 matching over 7 bases. The CDR3 extends over 17 amino acids. The V gene end was trimmed by 1 base and the J gene end by 0 bases; junction bases not matched to a gene: 7. Germline V gene data show CDR1 as SGHRS and CDR2 as YFSETQ. CDR3 residues: CASSLKGAGSSYNEQFF. CDR3 sequence (DNA): TGCGCCAGCAGCTTGAAGGGGGCGGGCAGCTCCTACAATGAGCAGTTCTTC.

This clonotype was observed at least ten times. The chain's CDR3 is CASSLQVVIKGAREGYTF. The CDR3 DNA is TGTGCCAGCAGCTTGCAGGTGGTCATAAAAGGGGCACGGGAGGGCTACACCTTC. The V gene is TRBV5-5, the J gene TRBJ1-2; tentative D call: TRBD1 (5 bases). Germline V CDR1 and CDR2: SGHKS, YYEKEE (reference sequence). This CDR3 has 18 residues. V dropped 1 base and J dropped 8 bases, with 27 bases sitting between them.

This clonotype has at least ten counts. The chain links TRBV6-6 to TRBJ2-1; tentatively, D is TRBD1 (5 bases). The CDR3 extends over 16 amino acids. The V gene's germline CDR1 is MNHNY and CDR2 SVGAGI (reference sequence). The ends were cut back, 6 bases at V and 4 bases at J, with 19 bases in the middle. The CDR3 here is CASSPRRQNLYNEQFF. CDR3 in DNA: TGTGCCAGCAGCCCAAGAAGACAGAACCTATACAATGAGCAGTTCTTC.

This clonotype has at least ten counts. The genes are TRBV7-9 and TRBJ2-7; D might be TRBD2 (7 bases). Trimming took off 5 bases at V and 6 bases at J, with 17 bases between the two ends. Looked up from germline, CDR1 is SEHNR and CDR2 is FQNEAQ (reference sequence). This CDR3 has 14 amino acids. CDR3 nucleotides: TGTGCCAGCAGCCCAGGAGGGGGGGGGCGCGAGCAGTACTTC. This codes for CASSPGGGGREQYF.

In its sample, this clonotype was seen many times. The rearrangement uses TRBV10-3 and TRBJ1-1; no reliable D call. The V and J ends lost 6 bases and 0 bases respectively, with 8 bases between them. Germline loops: CDR1 ENHRY, CDR2 SYGVKD. CDR3 size: 13 residues. The CDR3 nucleotides are TGTGCCATCAGGGTAACATTGAACACTGAAGCTTTCTTT. It codes for CAIRVTLNTEAFF.

This clonotype occurred many times. CDR3 sequence: CASSQLDEQFF. In DNA form, the CDR3 reads TGTGCCAGCAGCCAACTGGATGAGCAGTTCTTC. The J gene is TRBJ2-1, the V gene TRBV3-1; D is unresolved. V lost 2 bases to trimming and J lost 8 bases, with 4 bases between them. The CDR3 sequence is 11 residues long. The germline V gene has CDR1 LGHDT and CDR2 YNNKEL (reference sequence).

At least ten counts were recorded for this clonotype. The rearrangement links TRBV6-5 to TRBJ2-1; either TRBD1 or TRBD2 may fit D (5 bases each). Per the germline V gene, CDR1 is MNHEY and CDR2 is SVGAGI. The length of the CDR3 is 15 residues. V was trimmed by 6 bases and J by 3 bases, leaving 15 bases between them. CDR3 loop: CASSPLRGLYNEQFF. CDR3 coding DNA: TGTGCCAGCAGCCCTTTGAGGGGTCTCTACAATGAGCAGTTCTTC.

A few counts support this clonotype. A much larger clone is a single base away; this may be a read error. The chain employs TRBV7-2 and TRBJ2-7, with D perhaps assigned TRBD1 or TRBD2 (5 bases each). There are 14 residues in the CDR3. In germline, CDR1 is SGHTA, CDR2 FQGNSA. The V end lost 6 bases, the J end lost 5 bases, and 17 bases lay between the germline ends. The CDR3 DNA reads TGTGCCAGCAGAGTAGAGGGGAACCTCAACGAGCAGTACTTC. Residues: CASRVEGNLNEQYF.

Many counts were recorded for this clonotype. The V and J genes are TRBV5-1 and TRBJ1-2; TRBD1 aligns across 8 bases. V lost 5 bases, J lost 4 bases, and 4 bases stayed unmatched. The CDR3 contains 13 residues. Germline assignment: CDR1 SGHRS and CDR2 YFSETQ. The chain's CDR3 is CASRPGGSYGYTF. In nucleotides, the CDR3 is TGCGCCAGCAGACCAGGGGGCTCCTATGGCTACACCTTC.

This clonotype has a count of ten or more. V gene TRBV9 combines with J gene TRBJ2-1; D ambiguous. Germline V gives CDR1 SGDLS, CDR2 YYNGEE. The CDR3 spans 12 residues. V lost 3 bases to trimming and J lost 4 bases, with 5 bases between them. CDR3: CASSERYNEQFF. The CDR3 coding sequence is TGTGCCAGCAGCGAGCGTTACAATGAGCAGTTCTTC.

At least ten counts were recorded for this clonotype. V is TRBV6-5 and J is TRBJ2-5; no reliable D call. Germline V lookup: CDR1 MNHEY, CDR2 SVGAGI. The CDR3 is 13 amino acids. Trimming took off 2 bases at V and 5 bases at J, with 9 bases between the two ends. The CDR3 coding sequence is TGTGCCAGCAGTTACACTTATGGGGAGACCCAGTACTTC. This translates into CASSYTYGETQYF.

This clonotype was observed at least ten times. This chain uses TRBV20-1 with TRBJ1-1; 7 nucleotides agree with TRBD1. This CDR3 is 14 amino acids long. V trimming: 2 bases; J trimming: 0 bases; junction bases outside the gene matches: 3. In germline, CDR1 is DFQATT, CDR2 SNEGSKA (reference sequence). The CDR3 DNA reads as TGCAGTGCTAGACAGGGGGGCATGAACACTGAAGCTTTCTTT. It encodes CSARQGGMNTEAFF.

This clonotype was counted many times. The rearrangement links TRBV20-1 to TRBJ2-2; TRBD2 agrees at 7 bases. The junction had 10 bases not matched to a gene; V was cut back by 8 bases and J by 4 bases. From germline, CDR1 is DFQATT and CDR2 SNEGSKA (reference sequence). The CDR3 is made up of 14 amino acids. The CDR3 reads CSFPGLVGTGELFF. CDR3 nucleotides: TGCAGTTTCCCAGGACTAGTTGGCACCGGGGAGCTGTTTTTT.

As for this clonotype: This may be a read error, as it is one base from a much larger clone. This rearrangement joins TRBV20-1 to TRBJ2-7; unclear D gene. Trimming left V 5 bases short and J 1 base short, with 9 bases between. CDR3 length equals 12 residues. Germline loops: CDR1 DFQATT, CDR2 SNEGSKA (reference sequence). Here the CDR3 DNA reads TGCAGTGCTTTGAGTGATTCCTACGAGCAGTACTTC. Translating it yields CSALSDSYEQYF.